These 11 T cell receptor beta chains came from one sample sequenced in a study of blood T cell repertoires in COVID-19. The assay was immunoSEQ multiplex PCR, and TCRdb's table has in-frame clones only and misses some. The sample has 56,000 or so clones; just over 85% are singletons. The source material was peripheral blood. These receptors originate from a woman over 75 with active COVID-19.

CDR3 coding DNA: TGCGCCAGCAGCTTAGGCGGGGGCTTCTACGAGCAGTACTTC. This translates into CASSLGGGFYEQYF. J is TRBJ2-7 and V is TRBV5-1; D possibly corresponds to TRBD2 (7 bases). Trimming shortened V by 2 bases and J by 3 bases, and 12 bases separated the two germline ends. Per the germline V gene, CDR1 is SGHRS and CDR2 is YFSETQ. This CDR3 has 14 residues.

This clone was picked up a small number of times. The V and J genes are TRBV30 and TRBJ1-1, with no clear D. The CDR3 is made up of 13 amino acids. Germline CDR1 reads GTSNPN; CDR2 reads SVGIG (reference sequence). V was shortened by 3 bases and J by 0 bases, with 8 bases between the two germline ends. CDR3 sequence: CAWRRVLNTEAFF. The CDR3, as DNA: TGTGCCTGGAGGAGGGTATTGAACACTGAAGCTTTCTTT. Together with reference TRBV30 and TRBJ1-1, the CDR3 gives the full variable domain: SQTIHQWPATLVQPVGSPLSLECTVEGTSNPNLYWYRQAAGRGLQLLFYSVGIGQISSEVPQNLSASRPQDRQFILSSKKLLLSDSGFYLCAWRRVLNTEAFFGQGTRLTVV.

V and J are TRBV7-2 and TRBJ2-1, with 7 bases aligning to TRBD2. Trimming took 6 bases from V and 4 from J; bases not matched to a gene: 15. Germline assignment: CDR1 SGHTA and CDR2 FQGNSA. The CDR3 is 17 amino acids. In nucleotides, the CDR3 is TGTGCCAGCAGTTACGGGGGGAAATGGGAGTCGTACAATGAGCAGTTCTTC. The encoded protein is CASSYGGKWESYNEQFF.

The chain carries TRBV4-1 and TRBJ2-7; D perhaps matches TRBD1 (5 bases). The CDR3 length is 14 residues. Germline CDR1 MGHRA, CDR2 YSYEKL. V lost 0 bases to trimming and J lost 6 bases, with 12 bases between them. The CDR3 DNA reads as TGCGCCAGCAGCCAAGATACTACCCAGGGCGAGCAGTACTTC. Amino acid sequence: CASSQDTTQGEQYF.

CDR3 residues: CASSSGSSGVETQYF. The CDR3 DNA sequence: TGTGCCAGCAGCTCTGGATCTAGCGGGGTGGAGACCCAGTACTTC. This chain connects TRBV7-6 to TRBJ2-5; 9 bases map to TRBD2. The CDR3 runs to 15 residues. V gave up 4 bases and J gave up 5 bases; unmatched junction bases: 8. Germline values: CDR1 SGHVS, CDR2 FNYEAQ.

This chain links TRBV11-2 with TRBJ2-1, with 8 bases fitting TRBD1. V shed 5 bases, J shed 2 bases, and the junction held 5 bases outside the gene matches. The CDR3 loop spans 15 amino acids. The germline CDR1 and CDR2 sequences are SGHAT and FQNNGV. CDR3 coding DNA: TGTGCCAGCAGCAAGAGACAGGGGACCTACAATGAGCAGTTCTTC. This translates into CASSKRQGTYNEQFF. Variable domain in full (rest from reference TRBV11-2 and TRBJ2-1): EAGVAQSPRYKIIEKRQSVAFWCNPISGHATLYWYQQILGQGPKLLIQFQNNGVVDDSQLPKDRFSAERLKGVDSTLKIQPAKLEDSAVYLCASSKRQGTYNEQFFGPGTRLTVL.

V usage is TRBV7-8 and J usage is TRBJ2-5; no clear D gene. The CDR3 is made up of 13 amino acids. Deletions cut 1 base from V and 6 bases from J, with 9 bases between. Germline V gene sequence: CDR1 SGHVS, CDR2 FQNEAQ. CDR3 nucleotide sequence: TGTGCCAGCAGCTTAGTAAGCGTTCAGACCCAGTACTTC. Its protein product is CASSLVSVQTQYF.

The J gene is TRBJ2-7, the V gene TRBV4-3; D possibly corresponds to TRBD2 (6 bases). Germline lookup yields CDR1 LGHNA and CDR2 YSLEER. The CDR3 consists of 15 residues. V lost 4 bases to trimming and J lost 4 bases, with 17 bases between them. The CDR3 DNA reads as TGCGCCAGCAGCCTTCACTCCGGGGGTGGTTACGAGCAGTACTTC. Translation: CASSLHSGGGYEQYF.

V gene TRBV7-3 combines with J gene TRBJ2-1; 7 bases agree with TRBD1. Trimming cost V 11 bases and J 4 bases; bases outside gene matches: 8. In germline, CDR1 is SGHTA, CDR2 FQGTGA. The CDR3 has 13 amino acids. The CDR3 DNA is TGTGCCTGCTCAACAGGGGCTTACAATGAGCAGTTCTTC. This codes for CACSTGAYNEQFF.

V is TRBV7-2 and J is TRBJ1-2; no clear D. Trimming pared 5 bases from V and 3 bases from J, leaving 16 bases between. CDR1 is SGHTA, CDR2 FQGNSA, per germline. CDR3 length equals 15 residues. The CDR3: CASSRPPGLDYGYTF. The CDR3 DNA sequence: TGTGCCAGCAGCCGCCCGCCCGGGTTAGACTATGGCTACACCTTC.

The chain links TRBV10-3 to TRBJ2-3; TRBD2 agrees at 12 bases. Germline V lookup: CDR1 ENHRY, CDR2 SYGVKD. V dropped 6 bases and J dropped 6; count of bases not matched to a gene: 4. There are 14 residues in the CDR3. The CDR3 spells CAIRDGTSGDTQYF. As DNA, the CDR3 is TGTGCCATCAGAGATGGGACTAGCGGGGATACGCAGTATTTT.